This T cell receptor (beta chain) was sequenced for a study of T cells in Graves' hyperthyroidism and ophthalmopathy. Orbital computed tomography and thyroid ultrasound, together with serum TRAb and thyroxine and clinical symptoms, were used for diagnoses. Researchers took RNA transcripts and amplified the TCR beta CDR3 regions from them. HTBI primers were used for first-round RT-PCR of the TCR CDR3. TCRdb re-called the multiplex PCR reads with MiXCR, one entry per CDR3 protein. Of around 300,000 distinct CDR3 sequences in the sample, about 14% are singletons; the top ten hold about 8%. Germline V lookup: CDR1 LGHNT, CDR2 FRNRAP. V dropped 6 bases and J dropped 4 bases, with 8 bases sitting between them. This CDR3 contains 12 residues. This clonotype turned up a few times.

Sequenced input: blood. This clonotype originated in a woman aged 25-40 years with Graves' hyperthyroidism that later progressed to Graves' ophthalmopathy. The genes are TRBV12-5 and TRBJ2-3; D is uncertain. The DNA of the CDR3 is TGTGCTAGTGGCTCTAACGCAGATACGCAGTATTTT. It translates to CASGSNADTQYF.